This T cell receptor beta chain was sequenced during a study of T cell responses to AZD1222 COVID-19 vaccine. Notes on the study in general: Reports indicate that nearly half of spike-specific TCRs are directed at unmutated variant regions. Mapped onto spike, vaccine-associated CD4 TCRs spanned it and were dominant at 160-218 and 743-854. Only after the peak T cell response were repertoires sampled.

On this clone: What it binds is not known. The same CDR3 also results from other DNA sequences found in this sample.

The CDR3 is 13 amino acids. The germline V gene has CDR1 LNHDA and CDR2 SQIVND (reference sequence). V lost 2 bases to trimming and J lost 5 bases, with 9 bases between them. Sequencing used immunoSEQ multiplex PCR; TCRdb keeps in-frame clones, though not all of them. The sample yields about 90,000 clones, 90% to 95% seen once. The TCR was taken from an adult in good health. Sequencing was performed on peripheral blood, taken on day 0 of MenACWY control vaccination. This chain links TRBV19 with TRBJ2-5, with D tentatively TRBD1 or TRBD2 (5 bases each). This CDR3 is CASSINRGETQYF. In DNA, the CDR3 is TGTGCCAGTAGTATAAATCGGGGCGAGACCCAGTACTTC.